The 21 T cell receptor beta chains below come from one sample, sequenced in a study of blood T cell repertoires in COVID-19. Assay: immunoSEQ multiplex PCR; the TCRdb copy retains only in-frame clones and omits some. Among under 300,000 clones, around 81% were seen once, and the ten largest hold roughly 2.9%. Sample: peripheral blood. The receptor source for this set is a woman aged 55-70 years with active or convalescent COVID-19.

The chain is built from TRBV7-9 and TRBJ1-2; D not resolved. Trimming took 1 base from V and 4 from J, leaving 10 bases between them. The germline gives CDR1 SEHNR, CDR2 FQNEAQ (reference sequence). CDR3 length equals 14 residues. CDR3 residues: CASSLDSSIYGYTF. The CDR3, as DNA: TGTGCCAGCAGCTTAGACTCCTCCATCTATGGCTACACCTTC.

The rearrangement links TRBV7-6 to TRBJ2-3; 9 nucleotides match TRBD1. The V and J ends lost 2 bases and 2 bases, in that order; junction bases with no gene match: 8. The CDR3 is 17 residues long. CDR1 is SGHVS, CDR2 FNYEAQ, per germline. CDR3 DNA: TGTGCCAGCAGCTTAAGGGGGGACAGGGACCACACAGATACGCAGTATTTT. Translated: CASSLRGDRDHTDTQYF.

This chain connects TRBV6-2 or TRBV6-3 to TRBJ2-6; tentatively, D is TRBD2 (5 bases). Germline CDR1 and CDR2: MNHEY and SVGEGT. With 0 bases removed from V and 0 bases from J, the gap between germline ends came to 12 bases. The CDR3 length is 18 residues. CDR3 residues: CASSYSRVPHSGANVLTF. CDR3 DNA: TGTGCCAGCAGTTACTCGAGGGTCCCTCACTCTGGGGCCAACGTCCTGACTTTC.

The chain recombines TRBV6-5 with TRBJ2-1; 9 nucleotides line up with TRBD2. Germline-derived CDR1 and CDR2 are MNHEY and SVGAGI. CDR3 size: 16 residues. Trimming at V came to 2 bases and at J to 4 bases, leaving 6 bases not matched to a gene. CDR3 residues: CASSYLFAGGYNEQFF. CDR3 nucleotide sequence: TGTGCCAGCAGTTACCTGTTCGCGGGGGGGTACAATGAGCAGTTCTTC.

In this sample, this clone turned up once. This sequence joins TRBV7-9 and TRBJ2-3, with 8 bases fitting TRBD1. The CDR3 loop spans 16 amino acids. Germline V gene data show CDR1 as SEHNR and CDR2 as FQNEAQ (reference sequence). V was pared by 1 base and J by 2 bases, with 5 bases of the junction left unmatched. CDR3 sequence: CASSLDQGATTDTQYF. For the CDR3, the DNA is TGTGCCAGCAGCTTAGATCAGGGGGCTACCACAGATACGCAGTATTTT.

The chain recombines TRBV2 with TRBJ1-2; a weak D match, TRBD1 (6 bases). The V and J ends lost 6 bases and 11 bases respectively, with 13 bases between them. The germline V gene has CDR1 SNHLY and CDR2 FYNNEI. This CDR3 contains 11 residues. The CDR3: CASRPDRTYTF. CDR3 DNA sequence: TGTGCCAGCAGACCAGACAGGACTTACACCTTC. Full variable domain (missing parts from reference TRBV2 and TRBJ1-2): EPEVTQTPSHQVTQMGQEVILRCVPISNHLYFYWYRQILGQKVEFLVSFYNNEISEKSEIFDDQFSVERPDGSNFTLKIRSTKLEDSAMYFCASRPDRTYTFGSGTRLTVV.

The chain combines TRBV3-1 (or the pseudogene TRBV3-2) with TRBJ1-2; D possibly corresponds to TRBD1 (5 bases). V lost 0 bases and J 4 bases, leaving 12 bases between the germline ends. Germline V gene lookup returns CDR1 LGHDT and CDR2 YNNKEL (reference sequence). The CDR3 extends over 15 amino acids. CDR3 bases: TGTGCCAGCAGCCAAGAATGGGGCAGGGTCTATGGCTACACCTTC. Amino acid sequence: CASSQEWGRVYGYTF.

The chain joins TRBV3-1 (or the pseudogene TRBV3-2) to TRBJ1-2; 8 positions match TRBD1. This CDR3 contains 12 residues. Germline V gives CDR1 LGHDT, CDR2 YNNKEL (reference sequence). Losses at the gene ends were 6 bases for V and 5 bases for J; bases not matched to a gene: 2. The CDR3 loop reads CASRTGDYGYTF. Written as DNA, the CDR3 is TGTGCCAGCAGGACAGGGGATTATGGCTACACCTTC.

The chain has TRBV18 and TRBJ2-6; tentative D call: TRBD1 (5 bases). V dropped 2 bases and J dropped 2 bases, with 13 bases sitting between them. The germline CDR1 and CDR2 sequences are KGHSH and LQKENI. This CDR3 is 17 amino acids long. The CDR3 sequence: CASSPFGQDTGANVLTF. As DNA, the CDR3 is TGTGCCAGCTCACCATTTGGTCAGGACACTGGGGCCAACGTCCTGACTTTC.

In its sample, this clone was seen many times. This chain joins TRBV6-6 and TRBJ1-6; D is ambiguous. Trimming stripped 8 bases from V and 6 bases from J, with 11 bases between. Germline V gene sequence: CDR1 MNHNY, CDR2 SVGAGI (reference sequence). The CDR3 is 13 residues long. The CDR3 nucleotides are TGTGCCAGCCGAGGTGGAGGTAATTCACCCCTCCACTTT. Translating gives CASRGGGNSPLHF.

The CDR3 DNA reads TGTGCCAGCAGTTTGACAGGGGAAACTGAAGCTTTCTTT. It yields the protein CASSLTGETEAFF. This chain uses TRBV2 with TRBJ1-1; 8 bases align to TRBD1. The CDR3 runs to 13 residues. V lost 5 bases, J lost 5 bases, and 4 bases stayed unmatched. CDR1 SNHLY and CDR2 FYNNEI come from the germline V gene.

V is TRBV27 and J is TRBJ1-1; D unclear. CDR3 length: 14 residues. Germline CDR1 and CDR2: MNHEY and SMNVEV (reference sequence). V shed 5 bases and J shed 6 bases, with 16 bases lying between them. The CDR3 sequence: CASSGLARKAEAFF. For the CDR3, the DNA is TGTGCCAGCAGTGGATTAGCCCGTAAGGCTGAAGCTTTCTTT.

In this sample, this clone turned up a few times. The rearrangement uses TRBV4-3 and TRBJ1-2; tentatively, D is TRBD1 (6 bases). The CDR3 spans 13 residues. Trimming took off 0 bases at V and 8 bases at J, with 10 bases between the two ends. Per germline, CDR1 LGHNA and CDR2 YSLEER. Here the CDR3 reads CASSQDGGGGYTF. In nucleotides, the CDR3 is TGCGCCAGCAGCCAAGATGGGGGCGGCGGCTACACCTTC.

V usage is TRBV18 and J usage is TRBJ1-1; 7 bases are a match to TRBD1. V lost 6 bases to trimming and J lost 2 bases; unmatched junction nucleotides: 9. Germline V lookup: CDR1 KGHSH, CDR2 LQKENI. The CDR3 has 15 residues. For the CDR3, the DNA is TGTGCCAGCTCCCCTCAAGACAGGGACAACACTGAAGCTTTCTTT. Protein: CASSPQDRDNTEAFF. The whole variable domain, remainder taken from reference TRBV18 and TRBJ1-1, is NAGVMQNPRHLVRRRGQEARLRCSPMKGHSHVYWYRQLPEEGLKFMVYLQKENIIDESGMPKERFSAEFPKEGPSILRIQQVVRGDSAAYFCASSPQDRDNTEAFFGQGTRLTVV.

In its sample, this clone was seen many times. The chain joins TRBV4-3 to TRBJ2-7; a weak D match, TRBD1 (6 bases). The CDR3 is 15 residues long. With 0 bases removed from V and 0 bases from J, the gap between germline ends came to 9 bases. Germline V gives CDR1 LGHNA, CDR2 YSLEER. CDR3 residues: CASSQDGQTSYEQYF. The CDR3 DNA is TGCGCCAGCAGCCAAGACGGACAGACCTCCTACGAGCAGTACTTC.

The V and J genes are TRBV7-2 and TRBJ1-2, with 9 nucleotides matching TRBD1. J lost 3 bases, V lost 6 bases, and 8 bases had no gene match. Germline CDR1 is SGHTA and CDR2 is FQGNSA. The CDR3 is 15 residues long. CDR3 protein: CASSPSGQGDYGYTF. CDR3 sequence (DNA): TGTGCCAGCAGTCCTTCGGGACAGGGTGACTATGGCTACACCTTC.

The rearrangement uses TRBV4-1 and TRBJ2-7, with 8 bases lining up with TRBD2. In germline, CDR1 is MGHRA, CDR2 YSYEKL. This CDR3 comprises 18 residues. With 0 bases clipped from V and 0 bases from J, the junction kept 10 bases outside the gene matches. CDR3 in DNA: TGCGCCAGCAGCCAAGAAAGCGGGGCGGGGGGACTCTCCTACGAGCAGTACTTC. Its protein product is CASSQESGAGGLSYEQYF.

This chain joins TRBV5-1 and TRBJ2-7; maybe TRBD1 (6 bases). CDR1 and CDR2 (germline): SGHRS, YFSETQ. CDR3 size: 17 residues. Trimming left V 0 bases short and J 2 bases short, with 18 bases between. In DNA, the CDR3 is TGCGCCAGCAGCTTGGCCCAGGGGCGGATGCTACCCTACGAGCAGTACTTC. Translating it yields CASSLAQGRMLPYEQYF.

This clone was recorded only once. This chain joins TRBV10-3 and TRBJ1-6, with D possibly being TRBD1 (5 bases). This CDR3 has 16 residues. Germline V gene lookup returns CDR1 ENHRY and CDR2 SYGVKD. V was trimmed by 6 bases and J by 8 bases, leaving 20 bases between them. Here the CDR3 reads CAIRGGTLVVDSPLHF. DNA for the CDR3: TGTGCCATCAGGGGGGGGACTCTTGTCGTCGATTCACCCCTCCACTTT.

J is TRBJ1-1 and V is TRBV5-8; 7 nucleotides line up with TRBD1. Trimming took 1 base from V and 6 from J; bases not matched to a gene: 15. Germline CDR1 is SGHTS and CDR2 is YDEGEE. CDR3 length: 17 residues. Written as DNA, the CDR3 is TGTGCCAGCAGCTTGCAAGTACAGGGGAGGAAGCGCGCTGAAGCTTTCTTT. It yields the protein CASSLQVQGRKRAEAFF.

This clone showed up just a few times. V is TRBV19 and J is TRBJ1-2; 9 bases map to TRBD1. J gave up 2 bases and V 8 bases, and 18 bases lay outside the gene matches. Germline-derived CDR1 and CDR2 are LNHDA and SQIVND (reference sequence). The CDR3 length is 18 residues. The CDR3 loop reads CASGQNGPGQGGNYGYTF. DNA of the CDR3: TGTGCCAGTGGCCAAAATGGGCCGGGACAGGGAGGGAACTATGGCTACACCTTC.